One T cell receptor (beta chain) is described in this entry. The repertoire was sequenced with immunoSEQ multiplex PCR; TCRdb's copy has only in-frame clones and lacks some. The data show about 69,000 clones, around 94% seen once. The data are from a study of T cell changes during pregnancy in multiple sclerosis. The V and J ends lost 5 bases and 2 bases, in that order; junction bases with no gene match: 5. CDR3 length: 15 amino acids. Germline V gene data show CDR1 as SGHVS and CDR2 as FQNEAQ. The origin of this receptor is a female donor in good health, enrolled as a control in a pregnancy study. The V and J genes are TRBV7-8 and TRBJ2-3; the match to TRBD1 covers 9 bases. The sequencing here drew on peripheral blood, taken in the third trimester of pregnancy. CDR3 DNA sequence: TGTGCCAGCAGCGCCGGACAGGGGACCACAGATACGCAGTATTTT. This codes for CASSAGQGTTDTQYF.